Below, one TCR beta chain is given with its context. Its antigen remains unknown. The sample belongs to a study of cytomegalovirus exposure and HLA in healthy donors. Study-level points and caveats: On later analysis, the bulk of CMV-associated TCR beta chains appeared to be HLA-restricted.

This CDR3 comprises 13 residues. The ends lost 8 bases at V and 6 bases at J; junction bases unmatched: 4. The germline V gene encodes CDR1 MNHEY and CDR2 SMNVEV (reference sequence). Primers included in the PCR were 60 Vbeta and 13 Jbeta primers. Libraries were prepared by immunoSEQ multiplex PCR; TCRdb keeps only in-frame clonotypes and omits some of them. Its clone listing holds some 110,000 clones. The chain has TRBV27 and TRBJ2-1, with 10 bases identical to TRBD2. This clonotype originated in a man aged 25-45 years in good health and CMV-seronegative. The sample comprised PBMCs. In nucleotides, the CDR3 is TGTGCCAGCGCTCCTAGCGGGGGCAATGAGCAGTTCTTC. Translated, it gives CASAPSGGNEQFF.